The clone carrying this T cell receptor (beta chain) was counted at least ten times. The TCR cDNA carried a universal primer site and UMIs from 5'RACE template switching. MiXCR, run by TCRdb on the 5' RACE reads, gives a single entry per CDR3 protein. The data hold roughly 50,000 distinct CDR3 sequences, with about 7.4% observed a single time. The sample comes from a study of T cells after yellow fever vaccination. The CDR3 is 16 residues long. V dropped 0 bases and J dropped 4; count of bases not matched to a gene: 5. Germline V gene lookup returns CDR1 LGHNA and CDR2 YNFKEQ. The rearrangement joins TRBV4-2 to TRBJ2-3, with 9 bases aligning to TRBD2. The sample here was CD8+ T cells sorted from PBMCs, taken roughly 14 days after the first yellow fever vaccination. The clonotype originates from a man aged 18 to 30 who received the YFV17D yellow fever vaccine. Written as DNA, the CDR3 is TGTGCCAGCAGCCAAGAAGTCGGCGGGGGGGCAGATACGCAGTATTTT. As protein: CASSQEVGGGADTQYF.